The subject of this entry is one T cell receptor (beta chain). This clonotype was seen at least ten times. Its antigen target is currently unknown. Base qualities are not at hand, and no much larger clone is one base apart. For sequencing, an Illumina HiSeq 2500 was employed. TCR beta libraries were prepared by quantitative 5'-RACE with molecular barcodes. Concerning the study's data processing: A new computational method, built on a probabilistic model of VDJ rearrangement, was used to identify disease-linked TCR variants. TCRdb trimmed the raw reads at Q25, called clones with MiXCR and kept productive beta chains. When rows share a CDR3 protein, they turn into one entry using the most common DNA and genes. What appears here as the V and J calls and clone size reflects TCRdb's work, not the paper's. For this sample the table gives over 110,000 distinct CDR3 sequences, of which roughly 8% were detected only once. The top ten clonotypes cover 7.3% of the sample.

The source of the sample is a study of CD8 T cells in ankylosing spondylitis (TCRdb year 2017). In the study overall: The study profiled T cell receptor beta repertoires in healthy donors and ankylosing spondylitis patients to find disease-linked TCR variants. In total, the full study cohort was made up of some 110 healthy donors and 25 to 30 ankylosing spondylitis patients. Peripheral blood was sampled, and synovial fluid was also collected from ankylosing spondylitis patients. On the study overall, not on this receptor specifically: The disease-linked clones were reported to be significantly enriched in matched synovial fluid samples from ankylosing spondylitis patients. The disease-linked clones showed a CD8+ phenotype and occurred at relatively low frequencies in peripheral blood. Blood from ankylosing spondylitis patients appeared to be characterized by a TCR beta motif composed of several highly homologous amino acid variants. Some motif variants were previously reported in synovial fluid and blood of reactive arthritis patients, suggesting common disease-initiation mechanisms.

CDR1 SQVTM and CDR2 ANQGSEA were looked up in the germline V gene. V sheds 7 bases and J sheds 6 bases, leaving 14 bases between their ends. From the cysteine up to the phenylalanine, the CDR3 has a length of 12 residues. Kept here is only the CDR3 DNA, which spans 36 bases and is read in frame from base 1. For each ankylosing spondylitis patient, the synovial fluid sample was matched to a blood sample from that same patient. This receptor chain uses TRBV29-1 and TRBJ2-3; TRBD1 is perhaps the D gene, given 6 matching bases. Input material: synovial fluid, either unsorted or a sorted T cell fraction (not recorded which). The receptor was isolated from a male donor with ankylosing spondylitis. The bases read TGCAGCGGACAGGTTCAAGGGGATACGCAGTATTTT. The translation is CSGQVQGDTQYF.